The 16 T cell receptor beta chains in this list originate from one sample, sequenced in a study of CXCR3-negative and CXCR3-positive naive CD8 T cells. Study-wide results and caveats: CXCR3-positive naive cells carried more hydrophobic TRB CDR3s than CXCR3-negative naive cells did.

Which antigens these TCRs recognize remains unknown. Libraries were UMI-labeled 5' RACE TRB cDNA. TCRdb re-called the 5' RACE reads; one entry per CDR3 protein, DNA not given. Seen in this sample are roughly 63,000 distinct CDR3 sequences; the ten most common clones hold over 4%. Input material: naive CXCR3+ CD8+ T cells from blood. As for subset: CD45RO-CCR7+CD27+CD95- naive CD8+ T cells expressing CXCR3 (TNR3+). The receptors shown here come from a human donor in good health. Some clones in this sample may be carry-over from other donors' samples.

The chain recombines TRBV29-1 with TRBJ2-3. Per the germline V gene, CDR1 is SQVTM and CDR2 is ANQGSEA. There are 14 residues in the CDR3. The CDR3 sequence is CSVEAPTSTDTQYF.

The CDR3 is CSGRTQGGNTIYF. The chain carries TRBV29-1 and TRBJ1-3. The CDR3 runs 13 residues. The V gene's germline CDR1 is SQVTM and CDR2 ANQGSEA. The full variable domain, completed using reference TRBV29-1 and TRBJ1-3, is SAVISQKPSRDICQRGTSLTIQCQVDSQVTMMFWYRQQPGQSLTLIATANQGSEATYESGFVIDKFPISRPNLTFSTLTVSNMSPEDSSIYLCSGRTQGGNTIYFGEGSWLTVV.

The gene calls are TRBV28 and TRBJ2-2; checking the TCRdb D call of TRBD1 is not possible without DNA. Germline V CDR1 and CDR2: MDHEN, SYDVKM. CDR3 length: 15 amino acids. This CDR3 is CASTRGTENTGELFF.

The CDR3 loop reads CASSPRGQLNTEAFF. V gene TRBV11-2 combines with J gene TRBJ1-1; absent DNA, TCRdb's TRBD1 call cannot be checked. The CDR3 has 15 amino acids. Germline CDR1 is SGHAT and CDR2 is FQNNGV.

The chain is built from TRBV29-1 and TRBJ2-7; with no DNA, the TCRdb D assignment of TRBD2 cannot be verified. Germline CDR1 reads SQVTM; CDR2 reads ANQGSEA. The CDR3 runs 12 residues. CDR3 residues: CSVWTRGYEQYF.

The J gene is TRBJ2-7, the V gene TRBV29-1. Germline-derived CDR1 and CDR2 are SQVTM and ANQGSEA. The CDR3 sequence is 11 residues long. CDR3 loop: CSVSKNYEQYF.

The chain employs TRBV20-1 and TRBJ2-7. CDR1 is DFQATT, CDR2 SNEGSKA, per germline (reference sequence). This CDR3 spans 13 amino acids. CDR3 protein: CSADSINSYEQYF.

The CDR3 sequence: CASSPGLAGTNTGELFF. V usage is TRBV6-5 and J usage is TRBJ2-2; absent DNA, TCRdb's TRBD2 call cannot be checked. The germline gives CDR1 MNHEY, CDR2 SVGAGI. The CDR3 loop spans 17 amino acids.

This sequence joins TRBV7-2 and TRBJ2-7; TCRdb's D gene call, TRBD2, goes unchecked for lack of DNA. CDR1 and CDR2 (germline): SGHTA, FQGNSA. The CDR3 is 14 residues long. CDR3 region: CASSLWELAYEQYF.

The chain has TRBV7-6 and TRBJ2-3; TCRdb reports TRBD1, a call that lacks DNA to check it against. Germline CDR1 SGHVS, CDR2 FNYEAQ. This CDR3 spans 18 amino acids. The CDR3 here is CASSWPGTGVLNTDTQYF.

J is TRBJ2-7 and V is TRBV12-3 or TRBV12-4; TCRdb lists TRBD1, though no DNA is available to test this call. This CDR3 is 13 amino acids long. The chain's CDR3 is CASSWGQTLEQYF.

V gene TRBV29-1 combines with J gene TRBJ2-6; the D call from TCRdb, TRBD1, cannot be confirmed without DNA. CDR3 length: 18 amino acids. Germline assignment: CDR1 SQVTM and CDR2 ANQGSEA. The CDR3 protein is CSAYLNRGADSGANVLTF.

V is TRBV19 and J is TRBJ1-5. This CDR3 is built from 15 residues. Germline CDR1 is LNHDA and CDR2 is SQIVND (reference sequence). The CDR3 reads CASSISATSNQPQHF.

The chain links TRBV24-1 to TRBJ2-5; TCRdb's D call, TRBD1, is unchecked because there is no DNA. This CDR3 spans 15 amino acids. Germline V gene data show CDR1 as KGHDR and CDR2 as SFDVKD. The CDR3 reads CATSDARDIQETQYF.

The chain has TRBV7-2 and TRBJ1-2; with no DNA, the TCRdb D assignment of TRBD1 cannot be verified. CDR3 length: 16 residues. CDR1 is SGHTA and CDR2 is FQGNSA in the germline V gene. CDR3 protein: CASSLRTGGVYQGYTF.

The chain recombines TRBV5-5 with TRBJ2-1; TCRdb lists TRBD2, though no DNA is available to test this call. The germline V gene has CDR1 SGHKS and CDR2 YYEKEE (reference sequence). This CDR3 has 16 residues. The CDR3 loop is CASSLVASGGINEQFF.